This T cell receptor beta chain originates from a study of T cell repertoires in cytomegalovirus infection. Notes on this clonotype: Its specificity is not known.

A single record per CDR3 protein comes from TCRdb applying MiXCR to the reads. The top ten hold approximately 13% of the sample, which has about 830,000 distinct CDR3 sequences, over 25% seen once. The CDR3 totals 12 residues. The V gene's germline CDR1 is DFQATT and CDR2 SNEGSKA (reference sequence). The V end lost 3 bases, the J end lost 6 bases, and 9 bases lay between the germline ends. The V and J genes are TRBV20-1 and TRBJ1-5; D not resolved. The sequencing used cultured CD8+ T cells from PBMCs, collected from culture after CMV antigen stimulation. This TCR came from a human donor in good health (CMV status not recorded). Some clones in this sample may be carry-over from other donors' samples. The CDR3 nucleotides are TGCAGTGCTAGGTCATGGGGTCAGCCCCAGCATTTT. Protein: CSARSWGQPQHF.